One and the same sample provided the 16 T cell receptor beta chains below, sequenced in a study of OX40 agonist ivuxolimab in advanced cancers. The assay was immunoSEQ multiplex PCR, and TCRdb's table has in-frame clones only and misses some. The sample consists of some 97,000 clones, over 75% of them appearing once. Source: CD4+ or CD8+ T cells sorted from blood, taken in a trial of the OX40 agonist ivuxolimab. All receptors derive from an adult with an advanced solid tumor such as melanoma, head and neck, liver or kidney cancer.

CDR3 sequence: CATSRDRAADTQYF. CDR3 bases: TGTGCCACCAGCAGAGATCGGGCTGCAGATACGCAGTATTTT. This rearrangement joins TRBV15 to TRBJ2-3, with D uncertain. Germline V gene data show CDR1 as LNHNV and CDR2 as YYDKDF (reference sequence). The germline V and J ends were trimmed by 0 bases and 4 bases, with 8 bases remaining between them. The CDR3 runs 14 residues. Full variable domain (missing parts from reference TRBV15 and TRBJ2-3): DAMVIQNPRYQVTQFGKPVTLSCSQTLNHNVMYWYQQKSSQAPKLLFHYYDKDFNNEADTPDNFQSRRPNTSFCFLDIRSPGLGDTAMYLCATSRDRAADTQYFGPGTRLTVL.

This chain connects TRBV6-1 to TRBJ1-6, with TRBD1 identical over 7 bases. Germline V gene data show CDR1 as MNHNS and CDR2 as SASEGT. V was pared by 4 bases and J by 13 bases, with 10 bases of the junction left unmatched. The CDR3 runs 14 residues. The DNA for the CDR3 is TGTGCCAGCAGTGGAGTCGACAGGGCCGCCCCCCTCCACTTT. It is translated as CASSGVDRAAPLHF.

The chain joins TRBV5-1 to TRBJ2-5, with TRBD1 matching over 10 bases. CDR3 length: 15 amino acids. The germline gives CDR1 SGHRS, CDR2 YFSETQ. Losses at the gene ends were 4 bases for V and 4 bases for J; bases not matched to a gene: 7. The CDR3 protein is CASSQAGTGVETQYF. CDR3 bases: TGCGCCAGCAGCCAGGCCGGGACAGGGGTAGAGACCCAGTACTTC.

V and J are TRBV6-1 and TRBJ2-5; TRBD2 might be the D (6 bases). Germline V gene lookup returns CDR1 MNHNS and CDR2 SASEGT. The CDR3 is made up of 15 amino acids. V was trimmed by 2 bases and J by 2 bases, leaving 12 bases between them. The CDR3 coding sequence is TGTGCCAGCAGTGAATTTCCCCGGGGGCAAGAGACCCAGTACTTC. It is translated as CASSEFPRGQETQYF.

The CDR3 sequence: CASSQQGLQSPLHF. CDR3 nucleotide sequence: TGTGCCAGCTCACAACAGGGTTTACAATCACCCCTCCACTTT. The chain links TRBV18 to TRBJ1-6; weak D call: TRBD1 (6 bases). Germline V lookup: CDR1 KGHSH, CDR2 LQKENI. The CDR3 is 14 amino acids. V was shortened by 4 bases and J by 10 bases, with 14 bases between the two germline ends.

The chain uses TRBV6-5 and TRBJ2-7, with a tentative D call TRBD2 (6 bases). The CDR3 contains 12 residues. Looked up from germline, CDR1 is MNHEY and CDR2 is SVGAGI. Between the trimmed V and J ends, which lost 6 bases and 6 bases, there was a span of 12 bases. CDR3 amino acids: CASSPSSVEQYF. In DNA, the CDR3 is TGTGCCAGCAGCCCATCTAGCGTCGAGCAGTACTTC.

J is TRBJ2-1 and V is TRBV4-1, with 9 bases that match TRBD2. The CDR3 is made up of 16 amino acids. V lost 0 bases to trimming and J lost 3 bases; unmatched junction nucleotides: 3. Germline assignment: CDR1 MGHRA and CDR2 YSYEKL. The CDR3 protein is CASSQDLAGYYNEQFF. The CDR3 DNA is TGCGCCAGCAGCCAAGATCTAGCGGGATACTACAATGAGCAGTTCTTC.

The chain employs TRBV7-2 and TRBJ2-4; a possible D gene is TRBD1 (6 bases). The CDR3 spans 16 residues. V dropped 1 base and J dropped 1 base, with 11 bases sitting between them. Per the germline V gene, CDR1 is SGHTA and CDR2 is FQGNSA. DNA of the CDR3: TGTGCCAGCAGCTTAGAAGGGGGTACCGCCAAAAACATTCAGTACTTC. Residues: CASSLEGGTAKNIQYF.

This chain links TRBV5-4 with TRBJ2-3, with D possibly TRBD2 on 5 matching bases. This CDR3 has 15 amino acids. Germline V gene data show CDR1 as SGHNT and CDR2 as YYREEE (reference sequence). The V gene lost 4 bases and the J gene lost 2 bases, with 14 bases spanning the gap. Here the CDR3 DNA reads TGTGCCAGCAGCGCGGAAACTAGGCCCACAGATACGCAGTATTTT. Translating it yields CASSAETRPTDTQYF.

V is TRBV29-1 and J is TRBJ2-5, with 9 bases identical to TRBD2. The CDR3 has 13 amino acids. Germline CDR1 and CDR2: SQVTM and ANQGSEA. The trim removed 6 bases at V and 5 bases at J, leaving 7 bases unmatched. The CDR3 coding sequence is TGCAGCGTCCCTAGCGGGGCACGGGAGACCCAGTACTTC. Its translation: CSVPSGARETQYF. The full variable domain, with the rest looked up from reference TRBV29-1 and TRBJ2-5, is SAVISQKPSRDICQRGTSLTIQCQVDSQVTMMFWYRQQPGQSLTLIATANQGSEATYESGFVIDKFPISRPNLTFSTLTVSNMSPEDSSIYLCSVPSGARETQYFGPGTRLLVL.

V is TRBV29-1 and J is TRBJ1-2; D possibly corresponds to TRBD1 (6 bases). The CDR3 totals 16 residues. Germline V lookup: CDR1 SQVTM, CDR2 ANQGSEA. Trimming cost V 5 bases and J 8 bases, with 27 bases left between them. CDR3 sequence reads: CSVFPRNRDLIGGYTF. The CDR3, as DNA: TGCAGCGTTTTCCCCCGAAACAGGGATTTGATTGGGGGCTACACCTTC.

The chain joins TRBV9 to TRBJ2-3; 13 bases agree with TRBD2. CDR3 length: 16 amino acids. J lost 6 bases, V lost 0 bases, and 4 bases had no gene match. Germline V lookup: CDR1 SGDLS, CDR2 YYNGEE. The CDR3: CASSVGGLAGPDTQYF. The CDR3 DNA is TGTGCCAGCAGCGTAGGGGGACTAGCGGGACCCGATACGCAGTATTTT.

This clone was observed a handful of times. This chain joins TRBV27 and TRBJ1-5; a possible D gene is TRBD1 (5 bases). The germline CDR1 and CDR2 sequences are MNHEY and SMNVEV (reference sequence). The CDR3 runs to 13 residues. The V end was cut by 4 bases, the J end by 7 bases, with 11 bases between. The CDR3 sequence is CASSSTRGQPQHF. In DNA form, the CDR3 reads TGTGCCAGCAGTTCAACGCGGGGGCAGCCCCAGCATTTT.

This chain uses TRBV19 with TRBJ2-1, with D hard to call. From germline, CDR1 is LNHDA and CDR2 SQIVND (reference sequence). The CDR3 runs 12 residues. V lost 3 bases and J lost 6, with 6 bases in between. CDR3 in amino acids: CASSIRVNEQFF. For the CDR3, the DNA is TGTGCCAGTAGTATCCGGGTCAATGAGCAGTTCTTC.

In this sample, this clone turned up once. V is TRBV6-5 and J is TRBJ2-2, with 7 bases matching TRBD1. This CDR3 has 14 amino acids. Trimming removed 7 bases from V and 4 bases from J; junction bases left unmatched: 6. The V gene's germline CDR1 is MNHEY and CDR2 SVGAGI. In DNA form, the CDR3 reads TGTGCCAGCACCCAACACAGGGGCACCGGGGAGCTGTTTTTT. Residues: CASTQHRGTGELFF.

The V and J genes are TRBV19 and TRBJ1-2; D unresolved. The V gene's germline CDR1 is LNHDA and CDR2 SQIVND (reference sequence). This CDR3 has 17 residues. Trimming removed 11 bases at V and 13 bases at J, with 38 bases between. As DNA, the CDR3 is TGTGCCGCCCCCGCCTGCTACCCGCAAAGGGTTTGTTTCTCGGGCACCTTC. Translation gives CAAPACYPQRVCFSGTF.